This T cell receptor beta chain was retrieved from a study of T cell responses to AZD1222 COVID-19 vaccine. A single count supports this clone. What it recognizes is unknown. Study-level findings and limits: Following two doses of AZD1222, Spike-specific TCR breadth and depth rose. Distributed over spike, vaccine-associated CD4 TCRs predominated at 160-218 and 743-854. Donor demographics were predominantly white British with a female majority; clonal diversity may be underestimated.

Germline V gene data show CDR1 as LGHDT and CDR2 as YNNKEL (reference sequence). Deletions cut 0 bases from V and 9 bases from J, with 12 bases between. This CDR3 region has 13 residues. Profiled with immunoSEQ multiplex PCR; TCRdb holds only in-frame clones, not every one. The sample lists about 180,000 clones; 90% to 95% were seen once. The genes are TRBV3-1 (or the pseudogene TRBV3-2) and TRBJ2-7; D uncertain. Sequences were derived from peripheral blood, sampled on day 0 of AZD1222 vaccination. The TCR comes from an adult in good health. The CDR3 protein is CASSQDLISRQYF. Here the CDR3 DNA reads TGTGCCAGCAGCCAAGATCTCATCAGCCGGCAGTACTTC.